This T cell receptor beta chain was retrieved from a study of shared clonotypes between healthy human individuals. On the study more broadly: Donors had three CD4 naive, three CD4 memory, two CD8 naive and one CD8 memory plate apiece.

V lost 1 base, J lost 10 bases, and 8 bases lay in between. The length of the CDR3 is 12 residues. Germline V gene data show CDR1 as SEHNR and CDR2 as FQNEAQ (reference sequence). The study's findings and limits: Naive subsets tended to show greater estimated richness than memory subsets. Apart from blood, nothing was sampled; tissue repertoires likely differ.

For each subset, genomic DNA was distributed in equal portions over several immunoSEQ plates. Sequencing was performed with immunoSEQ multiplex PCR; in TCRdb, only in-frame clones are kept and a portion is missing. The sample includes fewer than 700,000 clones, roughly 96% of them seen just once. Terminally differentiated effector memory CD45RA+ cells were left out of the naive CD8 fraction, which was CD45RO-negative and positively selected for CCR7. As for this clone: Its specificity is not known.

The chain employs TRBV7-9 and TRBJ2-1; D is undetermined. Sequenced input: naive CD8+ T cells sorted from blood. This sequence originates from a woman between 25 and 40 years old in good health. The CDR3 DNA is TGTGCCAGCAGCTTAGGTCAGCTAGAGCAGTTCTTC. Translated, it gives CASSLGQLEQFF.